Detailed here is one TCR beta chain. This table comes from immunoSEQ multiplex PCR, and its TCRdb copy is limited to in-frame clones, with some not included. Of 250,000 to 300,000 clones listed, roughly nine tenths were seen once; the top ten hold 0.95% to 1.5%. Individuals aged about 18 to 89 years were recruited from fewer than 25 US areas. Per the germline V gene, CDR1 is MDHEN and CDR2 is SYDVKM. The CDR3 is made up of 14 amino acids. The ends were cut back, 6 bases at V and 8 bases at J, with 17 bases in the middle. This sample is drawn from a study of blood T cell repertoires in COVID-19. The V call is TRBV28, the J call TRBJ2-1; D ambiguous. The source material was PBMCs or T cells enriched from blood (not recorded which). This clonotype was sampled from a human donor in a cohort exposed to, infected with or recovered from COVID-19 (not recorded which). The donor label of this sample is uncertain. In DNA form, the CDR3 reads TGTGCCAGCAGCTTCCTAGGCACGGCAGATGAGCAGTTCTTC. Translated: CASSFLGTADEQFF.